The T cell receptor beta chain described here comes from a study of neurological immune-mediated disorders. In TCRdb, the 5' RACE reads were re-called with MiXCR into one record per CDR3 protein. The sample shows tens of thousands of distinct CDR3 sequences, over 9% of them seen only once. About this clonotype: Its antigen is unidentified.

The study, taken as a whole, reports: Expanded clones shared no CDR3 amino acid sequences across subjects, suggesting private repertoires in all groups.

V dropped 6 bases and J dropped 2; count of bases not matched to a gene: 7. This CDR3 contains 14 residues. Germline V gene data show CDR1 as DFQATT and CDR2 as SNEGSKA (reference sequence). Sequencing was performed on PBMCs. This sequence joins TRBV20-1 and TRBJ2-5; 9 bases fit TRBD2. This clonotype was obtained from a woman in her thirties or forties with HTLV-1-associated myelopathy (HAM/TSP). The CDR3 region has the DNA TGCAGTGCCCGGGGACTAGCTAATCAAGAGACCCAGTACTTC. Residues: CSARGLANQETQYF.